The entry below gives a single T cell receptor (beta chain) sequence along with its context. As yet, its antigen is unknown. Germline CDR1 is ENHRY and CDR2 is SYGVKD. Trimming removed 10 bases from V and 0 bases from J, with 12 bases in between. The CDR3 has 13 amino acids. For the second PCR, which ran for about 7 to 12 cycles, a sample-barcoded 5' primer and a J-beta primer mix were used. Each CDR3 protein is one row after TCRdb ran MiXCR on the 5' RACE reads. Here the sample spans around 1.5 million distinct CDR3 sequences, about 40% being singletons. This record belongs to a study of blood T cells in healthy people across ages. General observations from the study: Reliance upon unsorted PBMCs precluded definitive naive versus antigen-experienced comparison.

Every sample had a minimum of 6.5 million PBMCs isolated. RNA extraction gave at least 5.5 micrograms of total RNA per sample. The gene calls are TRBV10-3 and TRBJ2-5; no clear D. The sequence was collected from a woman under 30 in good health. Sequenced sample: blood. As DNA, the CDR3 is TGTGCCACTGGGCCAGACAACCAAGAGACCCAGTACTTC. Translation gives CATGPDNQETQYF.